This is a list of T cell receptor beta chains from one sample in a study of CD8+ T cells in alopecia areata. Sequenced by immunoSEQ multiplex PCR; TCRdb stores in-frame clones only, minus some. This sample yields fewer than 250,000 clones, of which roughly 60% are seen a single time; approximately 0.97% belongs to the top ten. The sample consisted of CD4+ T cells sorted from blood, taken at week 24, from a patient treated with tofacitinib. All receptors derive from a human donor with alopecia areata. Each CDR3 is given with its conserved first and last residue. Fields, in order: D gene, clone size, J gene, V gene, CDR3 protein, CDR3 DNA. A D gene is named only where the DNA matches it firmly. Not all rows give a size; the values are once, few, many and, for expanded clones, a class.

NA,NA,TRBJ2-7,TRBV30,CAWSGTVDFYEQYF,TGTGCCTGGAGTGGAACAGTAGACTTCTACGAGCAGTACTTC
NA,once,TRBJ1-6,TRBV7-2,CASSLAGPREGSPLHF,TGTGCCAGCAGCTTAGCGGGACCCCGGGAGGGTTCACCCCTCCACTTT
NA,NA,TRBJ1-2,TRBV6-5,CASSYSARDVYTF,TGTGCCAGCAGTTACTCTGCGAGGGATGTCTACACCTTC
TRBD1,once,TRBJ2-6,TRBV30,CAWKMQGAGYSGANVLTF,TGTGCCTGGAAAATGCAGGGGGCTGGATACTCTGGGGCCAACGTCCTGACTTTC
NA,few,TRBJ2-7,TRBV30,CAWSNGGYEQYF,TGTGCCTGGAGTAACGGAGGCTACGAGCAGTACTTC
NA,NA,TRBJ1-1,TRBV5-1,CASSLDRNTEAFF,TGCGCCAGCAGCTTAGACAGGAACACTGAAGCTTTCTTT
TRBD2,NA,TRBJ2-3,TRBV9,CASSGEAGGMADTQYF,TGTGCCAGCAGCGGAGAGGCGGGGGGGATGGCAGATACGCAGTATTTT
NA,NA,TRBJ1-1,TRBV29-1,CSVVVLGLIELAFF,TGCAGCGTTGTAGTCTTGGGGCTCATCGAGTTGGCTTTCTTT
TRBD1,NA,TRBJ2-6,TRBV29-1,CSVADRTGSNVLTF,TGCAGCGTCGCGGATCGGACAGGTTCGAACGTCCTGACTTTC
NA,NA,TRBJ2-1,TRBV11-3,CASSPRGDEQFF,TGTGCCAGCAGCCCCCGGGGCGATGAGCAGTTCTTC
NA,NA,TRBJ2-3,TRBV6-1,CASSAINSGTDTQYF,TGTGCCAGCAGTGCTATAAACAGCGGCACAGATACGCAGTATTTT
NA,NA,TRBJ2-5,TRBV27,CASSLDRLAETQYF,TGTGCCAGCAGTCTGGACAGGCTAGCGGAGACCCAGTACTTC
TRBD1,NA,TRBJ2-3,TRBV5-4,CASSSTGVADTQYF,TGTGCCAGCAGCTCGACAGGGGTTGCAGATACGCAGTATTTT
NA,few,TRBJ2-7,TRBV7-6,CASSSFKEDSDYEQYF,TGTGCCAGCAGCTCGTTTAAAGAGGACAGTGATTACGAGCAGTACTTC
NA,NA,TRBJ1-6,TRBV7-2,CASSSGTPGSPLHF,TGTGCCAGCAGCTCGGGGACCCCCGGGTCACCCCTCCACTTT
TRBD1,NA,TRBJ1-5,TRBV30,CAWGTGGNQPQHF,TGTGCCTGGGGGACAGGGGGCAATCAGCCCCAGCATTTT
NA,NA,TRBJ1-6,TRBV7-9,CASSSSGTNSPLHF,TGTGCCAGCAGCTCTTCCGGGACAAATTCACCCCTCCACTTT
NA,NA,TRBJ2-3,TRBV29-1,CSVEPQLNVRTDTQYF,TGCAGCGTTGAACCACAGCTCAATGTGAGGACAGATACGCAGTATTTT
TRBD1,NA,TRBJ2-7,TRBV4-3,CASSQDPGQGLGQYF,TGCGCCAGCAGCCAAGATCCGGGACAGGGTCTTGGGCAGTACTTC
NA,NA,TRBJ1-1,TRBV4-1,CASSHQGPTEAFF,TGCGCCAGCAGCCATCAGGGGCCCACTGAAGCTTTCTTT
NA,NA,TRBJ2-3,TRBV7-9,CASSSVGISTDTQYF,TGTGCCAGCAGCTCGGTAGGGATCAGCACAGATACGCAGTATTTT
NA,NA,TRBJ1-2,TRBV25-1,CASSEFTGDNYGYTF,TGTGCCAGCAGTGAATTCACAGGTGACAACTATGGCTACACCTTC
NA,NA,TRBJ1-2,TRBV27,CASSLSMSMGEYGYTF,TGTGCCAGCAGTTTATCGATGTCCATGGGTGAATATGGCTACACCTTC
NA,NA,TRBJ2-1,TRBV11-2,CASSLLASSNEQFF,TGTGCCAGCAGCTTACTAGCATCTTCCAATGAGCAGTTCTTC
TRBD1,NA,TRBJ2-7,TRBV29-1,CSVEVDRGLEQYF,TGCAGCGTTGAAGTGGACAGGGGGTTGGAGCAGTACTTC
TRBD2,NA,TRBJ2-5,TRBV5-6,CASSQFTGTTHQETQYF,TGTGCCAGCAGTCAATTTACCGGGACTACGCACCAAGAGACCCAGTACTTC
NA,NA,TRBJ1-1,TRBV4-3,CASSQGDWTAEAFF,TGCGCCAGCAGCCAGGGGGACTGGACGGCTGAAGCTTTCTTT
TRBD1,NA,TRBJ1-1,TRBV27,CASSLRGQNTEAFF,TGTGCCAGCAGCCTCAGGGGGCAGAACACTGAAGCTTTCTTT
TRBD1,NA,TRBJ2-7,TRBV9,CASSGGTGNYEQYF,TGTGCCAGCAGCGGGGGGACAGGGAATTACGAGCAGTACTTC
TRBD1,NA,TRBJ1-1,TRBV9,CASSFGTGANTEAFF,TGTGCCAGCAGCTTCGGGACAGGGGCCAACACTGAAGCTTTCTTT
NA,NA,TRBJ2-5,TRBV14,CASSQWRQEETQYF,TGTGCCAGCAGCCAATGGCGGCAGGAAGAGACCCAGTACTTC
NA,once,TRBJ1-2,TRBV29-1,CSVDYDRLGNGYTF,TGCAGCGTCGATTATGACAGGCTAGGAAATGGCTACACCTTC
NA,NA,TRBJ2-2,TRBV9,CASSVAAFTGELFF,TGTGCCAGCAGCGTAGCGGCCTTCACCGGGGAGCTGTTTTTT
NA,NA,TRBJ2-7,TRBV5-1,CASSLNSPDGWGQSYEQYF,TGCGCCAGCAGCTTGAACAGCCCGGATGGGTGGGGGCAATCCTACGAGCAGTACTTC
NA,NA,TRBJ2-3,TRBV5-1,CASRAGSSTDTQYF,TGCGCCAGCAGGGCGGGATCTAGCACAGATACGCAGTATTTT
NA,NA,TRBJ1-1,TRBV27,CASSLLGFGTEAFF,TGTGCCAGCAGTTTACTGGGGTTCGGCACTGAAGCTTTCTTT
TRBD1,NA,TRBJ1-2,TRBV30,CAWSAPRQGNYGYTF,TGTGCCTGGAGTGCCCCCCGACAGGGAAACTATGGCTACACCTTC
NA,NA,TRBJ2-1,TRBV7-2,CASSWGQGTYNEQFF,TGTGCCAGCAGCTGGGGCCAGGGAACCTACAATGAGCAGTTCTTC
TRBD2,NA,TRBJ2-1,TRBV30,CAWSRSGGAYNEQFF,TGTGCCTGGAGTCGTAGCGGGGGGGCCTACAATGAGCAGTTCTTC
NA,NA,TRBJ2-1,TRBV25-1,CASTEGYNEQFF,TGTGCCAGCACGGAAGGCTACAATGAGCAGTTCTTC
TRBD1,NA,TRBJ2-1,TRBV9,CASSPLGTDNEQFF,TGTGCCAGCAGCCCCCTTGGGACAGACAATGAGCAGTTCTTC
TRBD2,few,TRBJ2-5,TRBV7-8,CASSFVAGVQETQYF,TGTGCCAGCAGCTTTGTAGCGGGCGTCCAAGAGACCCAGTACTTC
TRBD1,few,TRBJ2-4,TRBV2,CASSVQGAKMSIQYF,TGTGCCAGCAGTGTTCAGGGGGCGAAGATGAGCATTCAGTACTTC
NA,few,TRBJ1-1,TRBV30,CAWTDGEGWTEAFF,TGTGCCTGGACGGACGGGGAGGGGTGGACTGAAGCTTTCTTT
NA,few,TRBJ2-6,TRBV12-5,CASGLATGPGANVLTF,TGTGCTAGTGGTTTGGCGACAGGTCCTGGGGCCAACGTCCTGACTTTC
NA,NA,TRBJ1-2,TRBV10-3,CAIKGGLDGYTF,TGTGCCATCAAGGGGGGGCTCGATGGCTACACCTTC
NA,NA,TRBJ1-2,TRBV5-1,CASSPLGGDYGYTF,TGCGCCAGCAGCCCGTTGGGAGGAGACTATGGCTACACCTTC
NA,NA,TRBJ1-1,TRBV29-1,CSAEDGYPEAFF,TGCAGCGCCGAGGATGGGTACCCTGAAGCTTTCTTT
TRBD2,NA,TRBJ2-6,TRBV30,CASALRGGSGANVLTF,TGTGCCTCCGCGCTACGGGGGGGCTCTGGGGCCAACGTCCTGACTTTC
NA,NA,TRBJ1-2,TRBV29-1,CSVAASGGGYTF,TGCAGCGTTGCCGCCTCCGGGGGAGGCTACACCTTC
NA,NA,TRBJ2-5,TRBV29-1,CRTDQETQYF,TGCCGGACAGACCAAGAGACCCAGTACTTC
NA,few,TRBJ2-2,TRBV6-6,CASTGVVSGELFF,TGTGCCAGCACAGGGGTGGTGTCCGGGGAGCTGTTTTTT
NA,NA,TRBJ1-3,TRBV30,CAWSVRRGSGNTIYF,TGTGCCTGGAGTGTACGGAGGGGGTCTGGAAACACCATATATTTT
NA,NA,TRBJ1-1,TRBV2,CASSENYVGAFF,TGTGCCAGCAGTGAAAATTATGTAGGAGCTTTCTTT
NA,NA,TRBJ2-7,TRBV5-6,CASSSQGYEQYF,TGTGCCAGCAGCTCTCAGGGCTACGAGCAGTACTTC
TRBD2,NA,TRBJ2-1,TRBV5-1,CASSPRTSGGNEQFF,TGCGCCAGCAGCCCCCGGACTAGCGGGGGCAATGAGCAGTTCTTC
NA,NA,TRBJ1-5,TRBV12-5,CASATQGNQPQHF,TGTGCTAGTGCCACGCAGGGGAATCAGCCCCAGCATTTT
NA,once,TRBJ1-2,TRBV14,CASSQETGGNYGYTF,TGTGCCAGCAGCCAAGAGACAGGAGGGAACTATGGCTACACCTTC
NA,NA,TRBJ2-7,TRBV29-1,CSANYEQYF,TGCAGCGCAAACTACGAGCAGTACTTC